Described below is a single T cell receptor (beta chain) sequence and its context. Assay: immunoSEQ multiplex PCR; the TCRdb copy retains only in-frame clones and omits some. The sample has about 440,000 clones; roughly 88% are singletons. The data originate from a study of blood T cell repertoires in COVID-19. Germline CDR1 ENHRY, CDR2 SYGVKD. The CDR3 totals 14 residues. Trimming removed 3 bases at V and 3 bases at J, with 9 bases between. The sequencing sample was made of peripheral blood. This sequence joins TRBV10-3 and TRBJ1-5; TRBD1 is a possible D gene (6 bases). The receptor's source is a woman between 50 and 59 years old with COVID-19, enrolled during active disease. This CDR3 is CAISESGDNQPQHF. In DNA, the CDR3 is TGTGCCATCAGTGAATCAGGGGACAATCAGCCCCAGCATTTT.